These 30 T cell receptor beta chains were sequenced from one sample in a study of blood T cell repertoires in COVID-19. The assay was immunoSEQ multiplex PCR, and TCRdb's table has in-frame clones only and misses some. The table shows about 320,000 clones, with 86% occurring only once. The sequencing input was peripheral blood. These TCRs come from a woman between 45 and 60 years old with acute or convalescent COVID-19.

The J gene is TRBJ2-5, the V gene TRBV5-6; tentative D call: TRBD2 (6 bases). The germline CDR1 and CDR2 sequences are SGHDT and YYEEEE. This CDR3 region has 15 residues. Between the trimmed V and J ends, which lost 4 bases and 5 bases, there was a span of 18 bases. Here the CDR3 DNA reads TGTGCCAGCAGCGCGTACCGGGACTCCGGGGAGACCCAGTACTTC. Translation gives CASSAYRDSGETQYF.

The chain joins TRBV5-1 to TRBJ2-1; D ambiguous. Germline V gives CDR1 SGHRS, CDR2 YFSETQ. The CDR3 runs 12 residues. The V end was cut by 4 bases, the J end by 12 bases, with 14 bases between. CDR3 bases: TGCGCCAGCAGCCCCTCCCCGGGTGTGCAGTTCTTC. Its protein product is CASSPSPGVQFF. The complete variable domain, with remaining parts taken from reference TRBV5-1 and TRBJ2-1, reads KAGVTQTPRYLIKTRGQQVTLSCSPISGHRSVSWYQQTPGQGLQFLFEYFSETQRNKGNFPGRFSGRQFSNSRSEMNVSTLELGDSALYLCASSPSPGVQFFGPGTRLTVL.

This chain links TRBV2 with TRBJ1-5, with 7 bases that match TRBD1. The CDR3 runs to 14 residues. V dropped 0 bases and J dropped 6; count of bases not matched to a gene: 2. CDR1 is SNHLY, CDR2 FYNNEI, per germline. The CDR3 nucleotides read TGTGCCAGCAGTGAAGCCAGGGGGATTCAGCCCCAGCATTTT. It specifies CASSEARGIQPQHF.

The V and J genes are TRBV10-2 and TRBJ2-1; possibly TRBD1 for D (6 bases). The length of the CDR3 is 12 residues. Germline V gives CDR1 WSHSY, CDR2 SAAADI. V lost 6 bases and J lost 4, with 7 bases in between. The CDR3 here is CASRGQYNEQFF. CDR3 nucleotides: TGCGCCAGCAGAGGACAGTACAATGAGCAGTTCTTC.

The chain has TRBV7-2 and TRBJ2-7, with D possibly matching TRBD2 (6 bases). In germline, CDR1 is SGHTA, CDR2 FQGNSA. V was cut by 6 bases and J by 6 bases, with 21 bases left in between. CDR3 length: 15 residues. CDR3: CASSLAGQGVSEQYF. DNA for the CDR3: TGTGCCAGCAGTCTCGCGGGGCAGGGAGTGAGCGAGCAGTACTTC.

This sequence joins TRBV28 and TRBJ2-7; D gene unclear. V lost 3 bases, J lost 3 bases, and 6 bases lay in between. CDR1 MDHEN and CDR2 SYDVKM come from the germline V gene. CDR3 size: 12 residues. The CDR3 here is CASSFQVYEQYF. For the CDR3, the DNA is TGTGCCAGCAGTTTTCAGGTCTACGAGCAGTACTTC.

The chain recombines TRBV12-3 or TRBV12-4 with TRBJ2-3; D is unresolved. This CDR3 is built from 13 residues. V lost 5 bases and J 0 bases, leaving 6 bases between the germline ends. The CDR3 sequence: CASSPVSTDTQYF. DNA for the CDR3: TGTGCCAGCAGTCCCGTCAGCACAGATACGCAGTATTTT.

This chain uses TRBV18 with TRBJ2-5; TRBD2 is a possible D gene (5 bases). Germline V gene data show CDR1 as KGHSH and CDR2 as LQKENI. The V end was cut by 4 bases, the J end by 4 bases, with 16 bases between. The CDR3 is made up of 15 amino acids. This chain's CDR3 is CASSQTTVAIETQYF. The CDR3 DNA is TGTGCCAGCTCACAAACCACAGTAGCGATAGAGACCCAGTACTTC. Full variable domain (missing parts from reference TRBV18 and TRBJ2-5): NAGVMQNPRHLVRRRGQEARLRCSPMKGHSHVYWYRQLPEEGLKFMVYLQKENIIDESGMPKERFSAEFPKEGPSILRIQQVVRGDSAAYFCASSQTTVAIETQYFGPGTRLLVL.

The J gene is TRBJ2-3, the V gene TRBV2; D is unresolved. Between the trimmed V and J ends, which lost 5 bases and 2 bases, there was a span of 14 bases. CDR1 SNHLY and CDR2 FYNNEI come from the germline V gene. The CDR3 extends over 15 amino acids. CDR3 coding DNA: TGTGCCAGCAGTAACGACTTTACCGACACAGATACGCAGTATTTT. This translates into CASSNDFTDTDTQYF. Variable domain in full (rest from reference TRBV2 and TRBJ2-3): EPEVTQTPSHQVTQMGQEVILRCVPISNHLYFYWYRQILGQKVEFLVSFYNNEISEKSEIFDDQFSVERPDGSNFTLKIRSTKLEDSAMYFCASSNDFTDTDTQYFGPGTRLTVL.

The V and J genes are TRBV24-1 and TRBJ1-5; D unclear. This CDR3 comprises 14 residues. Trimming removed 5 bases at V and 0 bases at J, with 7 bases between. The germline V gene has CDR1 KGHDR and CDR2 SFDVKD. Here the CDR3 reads CATSGQYSNQPQHF. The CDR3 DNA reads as TGTGCCACCAGTGGGCAGTATAGCAATCAGCCCCAGCATTTT.

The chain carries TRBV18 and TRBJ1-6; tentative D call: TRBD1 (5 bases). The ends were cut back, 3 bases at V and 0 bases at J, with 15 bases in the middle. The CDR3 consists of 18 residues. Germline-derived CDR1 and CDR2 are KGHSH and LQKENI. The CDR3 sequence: CASSPGTSQSSYNSPLHF. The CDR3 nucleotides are TGTGCCAGCTCACCGGGGACTAGTCAAAGCTCCTATAATTCACCCCTCCACTTT.

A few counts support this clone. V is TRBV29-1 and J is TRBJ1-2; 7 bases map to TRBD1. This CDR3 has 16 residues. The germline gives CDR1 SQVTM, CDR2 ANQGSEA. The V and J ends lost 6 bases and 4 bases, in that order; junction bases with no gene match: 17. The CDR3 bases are TGCAGCGTCCCCGACAGGGCCGGTGTATATACCTATGGCTACACCTTC. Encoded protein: CSVPDRAGVYTYGYTF.

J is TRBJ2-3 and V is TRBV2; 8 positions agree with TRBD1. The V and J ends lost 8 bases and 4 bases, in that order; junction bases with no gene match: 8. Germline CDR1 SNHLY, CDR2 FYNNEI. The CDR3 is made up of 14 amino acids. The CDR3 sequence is CASGQDRAADTQYF. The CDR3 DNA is TGTGCCAGCGGCCAGGACAGGGCTGCAGATACGCAGTATTTT.

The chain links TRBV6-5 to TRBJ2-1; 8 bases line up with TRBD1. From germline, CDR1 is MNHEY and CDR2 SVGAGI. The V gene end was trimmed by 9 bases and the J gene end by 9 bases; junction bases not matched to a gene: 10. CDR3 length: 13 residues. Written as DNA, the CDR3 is TGTGCCAGAGTCAGACAGGGGTTGCGTGAGCAGTTCTTC. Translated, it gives CARVRQGLREQFF.

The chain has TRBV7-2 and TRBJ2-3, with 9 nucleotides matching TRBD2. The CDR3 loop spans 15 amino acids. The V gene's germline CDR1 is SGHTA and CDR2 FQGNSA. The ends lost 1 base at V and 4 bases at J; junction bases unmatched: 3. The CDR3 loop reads CASSLVAGVPDTQYF. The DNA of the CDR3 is TGTGCCAGCAGCTTAGTAGCGGGAGTACCAGATACGCAGTATTTT.

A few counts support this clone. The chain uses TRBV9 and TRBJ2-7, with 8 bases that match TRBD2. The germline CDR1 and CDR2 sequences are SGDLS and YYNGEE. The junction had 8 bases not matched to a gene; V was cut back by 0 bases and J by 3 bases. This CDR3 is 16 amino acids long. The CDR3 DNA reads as TGTGCCAGCAGCGTAGGGCCAGCGGGAGACCTCTACGAGCAGTACTTC. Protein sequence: CASSVGPAGDLYEQYF.

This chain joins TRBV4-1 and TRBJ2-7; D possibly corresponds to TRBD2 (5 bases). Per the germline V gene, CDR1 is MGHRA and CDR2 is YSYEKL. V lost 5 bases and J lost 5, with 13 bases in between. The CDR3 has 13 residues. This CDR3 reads CASSSRTGNEQYF. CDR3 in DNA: TGCGCCAGCAGCTCCCGGACTGGAAACGAGCAGTACTTC.

CDR3: CASSRAYRGESEAFF. CDR3 nucleotides: TGTGCCAGCAGTAGAGCATACAGGGGGGAGTCTGAAGCTTTCTTT. This chain links TRBV6-2 or TRBV6-3 with TRBJ1-1; 8 nucleotides line up with TRBD1. Germline V gene lookup returns CDR1 MNHEY and CDR2 SVGEGT. The CDR3 is 15 amino acids. V lost 5 bases, J lost 6 bases, and 11 bases stayed unmatched.

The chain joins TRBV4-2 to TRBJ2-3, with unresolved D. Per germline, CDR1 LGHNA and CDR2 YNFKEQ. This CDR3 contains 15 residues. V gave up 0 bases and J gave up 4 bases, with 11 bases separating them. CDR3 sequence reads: CASSQDRTVADTQYF. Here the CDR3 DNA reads TGTGCCAGCAGCCAAGATCGAACTGTAGCAGATACGCAGTATTTT.

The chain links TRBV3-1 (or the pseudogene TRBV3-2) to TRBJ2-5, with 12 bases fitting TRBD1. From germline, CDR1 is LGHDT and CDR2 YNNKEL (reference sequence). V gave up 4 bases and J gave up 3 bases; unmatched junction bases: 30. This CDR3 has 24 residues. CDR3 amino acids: CASSPWRDGTGGGGPRAGKETQYF. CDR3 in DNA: TGTGCCAGCAGCCCCTGGAGGGACGGGACAGGGGGCGGGGGCCCAAGGGCAGGAAAAGAGACCCAGTACTTC.

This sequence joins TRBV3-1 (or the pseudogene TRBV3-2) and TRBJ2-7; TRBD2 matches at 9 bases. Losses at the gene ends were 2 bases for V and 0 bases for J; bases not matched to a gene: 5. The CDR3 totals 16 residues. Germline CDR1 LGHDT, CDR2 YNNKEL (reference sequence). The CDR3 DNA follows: TGTGCCAGCAGCCAATTGACTAGCGGAAGCTCCTACGAGCAGTACTTC. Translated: CASSQLTSGSSYEQYF.

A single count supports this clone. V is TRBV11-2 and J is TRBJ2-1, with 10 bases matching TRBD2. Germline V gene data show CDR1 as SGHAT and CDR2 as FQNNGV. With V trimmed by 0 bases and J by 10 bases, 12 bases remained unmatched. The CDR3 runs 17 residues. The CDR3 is CASSLERGTGLAREQFF. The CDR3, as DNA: TGTGCCAGCAGCTTAGAAAGGGGGACGGGACTAGCGAGAGAGCAGTTCTTC.

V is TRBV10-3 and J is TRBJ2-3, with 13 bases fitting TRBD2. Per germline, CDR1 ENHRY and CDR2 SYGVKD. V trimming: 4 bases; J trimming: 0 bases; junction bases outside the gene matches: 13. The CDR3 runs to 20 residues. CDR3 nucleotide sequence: TGTGCCATCAGTGGACTAGCGGGAGGCACCAACTCCCTTAGCACAGATACGCAGTATTTT. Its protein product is CAISGLAGGTNSLSTDTQYF.

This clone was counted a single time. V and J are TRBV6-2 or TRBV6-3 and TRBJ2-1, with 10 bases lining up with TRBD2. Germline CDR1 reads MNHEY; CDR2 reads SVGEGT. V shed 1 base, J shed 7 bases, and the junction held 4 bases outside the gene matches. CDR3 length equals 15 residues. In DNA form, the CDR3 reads TGTGCCAGCAGTTACTGGCCTAGCGGGAGTAATGAGCAGTTCTTC. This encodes CASSYWPSGSNEQFF.

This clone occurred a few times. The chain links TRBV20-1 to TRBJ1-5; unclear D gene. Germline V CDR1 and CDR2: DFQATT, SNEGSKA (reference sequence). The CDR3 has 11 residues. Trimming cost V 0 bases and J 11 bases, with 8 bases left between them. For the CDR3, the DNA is TGCAGTGCTAGAGATCGGAGGGCCCAGCATTTT. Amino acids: CSARDRRAQHF.

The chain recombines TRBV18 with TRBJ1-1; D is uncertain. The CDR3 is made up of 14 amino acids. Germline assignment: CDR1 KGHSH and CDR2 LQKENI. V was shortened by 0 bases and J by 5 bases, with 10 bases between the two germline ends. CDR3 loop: CASSPPRVRTEAFF. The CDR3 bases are TGTGCCAGCTCACCACCCCGGGTACGAACTGAAGCTTTCTTT.

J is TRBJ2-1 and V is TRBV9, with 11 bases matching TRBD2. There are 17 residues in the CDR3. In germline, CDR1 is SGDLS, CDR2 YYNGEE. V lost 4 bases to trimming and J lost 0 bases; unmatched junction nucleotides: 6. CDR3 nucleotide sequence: TGTGCCAGCAGCTTAGGGACTAGCGGCAACTCCTACAATGAGCAGTTCTTC. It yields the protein CASSLGTSGNSYNEQFF. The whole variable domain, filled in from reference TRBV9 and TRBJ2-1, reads DSGVTQTPKHLITATGQRVTLRCSPRSGDLSVYWYQQSLDQGLQFLIQYYNGEERAKGNILERFSAQQFPDLHSELNLSSLELGDSALYFCASSLGTSGNSYNEQFFGPGTRLTVL.

The CDR3 DNA reads as TGTGCCATCAGTGAGCGGGCAGGGGGAACGTACGAGCAGTACTTC. Protein product: CAISERAGGTYEQYF. The chain couples TRBV10-3 to TRBJ2-7, with 7 bases identical to TRBD1. CDR3 size: 15 residues. Germline assignment: CDR1 ENHRY and CDR2 SYGVKD. Trimming took 2 bases from V and 4 from J; bases not matched to a gene: 8.

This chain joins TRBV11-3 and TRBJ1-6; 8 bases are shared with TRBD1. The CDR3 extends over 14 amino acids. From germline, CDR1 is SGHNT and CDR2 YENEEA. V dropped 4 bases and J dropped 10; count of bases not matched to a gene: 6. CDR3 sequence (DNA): TGTGCCAGCAGCTCGACAGGGGTAAACTCACCCCTCCACTTT. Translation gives CASSSTGVNSPLHF.

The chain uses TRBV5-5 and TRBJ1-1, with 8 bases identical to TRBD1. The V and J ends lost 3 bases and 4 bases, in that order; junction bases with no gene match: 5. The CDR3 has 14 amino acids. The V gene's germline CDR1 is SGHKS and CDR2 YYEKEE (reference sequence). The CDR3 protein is CASSSDRVSTEAFF. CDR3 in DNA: TGTGCCAGCAGCTCGGACAGGGTCTCCACTGAAGCTTTCTTT.